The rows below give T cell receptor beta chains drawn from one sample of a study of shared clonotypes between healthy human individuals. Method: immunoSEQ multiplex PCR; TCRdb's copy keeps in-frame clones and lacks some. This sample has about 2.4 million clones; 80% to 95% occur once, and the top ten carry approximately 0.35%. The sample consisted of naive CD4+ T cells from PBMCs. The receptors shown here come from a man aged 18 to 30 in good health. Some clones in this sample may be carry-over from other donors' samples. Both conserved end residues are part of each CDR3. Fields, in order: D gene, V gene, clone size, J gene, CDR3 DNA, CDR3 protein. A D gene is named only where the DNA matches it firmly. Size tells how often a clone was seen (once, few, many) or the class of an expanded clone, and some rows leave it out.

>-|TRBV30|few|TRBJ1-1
TGTGCCTGGAGTGTACAAGGGTTGTCGAACACTGAAGCTTTCTTT
CAWSVQGLSNTEAFF
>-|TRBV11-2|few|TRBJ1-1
TGTGCCAGCAGCGTGGGGGTGAACACTGAAGCTTTCTTT
CASSVGVNTEAFF
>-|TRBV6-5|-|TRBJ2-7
TGTGCCAGCAGTCCCGGATTGAGCCCCTACGAGCAGTACTTC
CASSPGLSPYEQYF
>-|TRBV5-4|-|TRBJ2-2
TGTGCCAGCAGCTTGGAACCACACGGGGAGCTGTTTTTT
CASSLEPHGELFF
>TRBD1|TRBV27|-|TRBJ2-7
TGTGCCAGCAGTTCGGGACAGGGACGTTACGAGCAGTACTTC
CASSSGQGRYEQYF
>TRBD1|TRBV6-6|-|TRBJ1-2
TGTGCCAGCAGCGAGGGGGCGGAGGGCTACACCTTC
CASSEGAEGYTF
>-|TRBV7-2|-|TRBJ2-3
TGTGCCAGCAGCTTTGCAGAAAATACGCAGTATTTT
CASSFAENTQYF
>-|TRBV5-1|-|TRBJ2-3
TGCGCCAGCAGCTCGACCCAGGGTAGTACGCAGTATTTT
CASSSTQGSTQYF
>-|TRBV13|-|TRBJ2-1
TGTGCCAGCAGCTTAGTGGGGAGGTCTACTGAGCAGTTCTTC
CASSLVGRSTEQFF
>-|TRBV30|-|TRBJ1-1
TGTGCCTGGAGTGGGAATTTAAACACTGAAGCTTTCTTT
CAWSGNLNTEAFF
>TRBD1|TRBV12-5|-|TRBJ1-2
TGTGCTAGTGGTTTAACAGGGGCCGTGAGGTACACCTTC
CASGLTGAVRYTF
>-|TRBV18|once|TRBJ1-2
TGTGCCAGCTCACCTATAGGGCTTAACTATGGCTACACCTTC
CASSPIGLNYGYTF
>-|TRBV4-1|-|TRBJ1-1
TGCGCCAGCAGCCAAGTGGGTTACACTGAAGCTTTCTTT
CASSQVGYTEAFF
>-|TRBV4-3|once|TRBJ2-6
TGCGCCAGCAGCCAAGATCAGAGAAGGGTCTACTCTGGGGCCAACGTCCTGACTTTC
CASSQDQRRVYSGANVLTF
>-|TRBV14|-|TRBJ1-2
TGTGCCAGCAGCCATGCCCTGGGGGCGTACTATGGCTACACCTTC
CASSHALGAYYGYTF
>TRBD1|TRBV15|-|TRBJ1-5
TGTGCCACCAGCAGGACAGGGCAGGGTCAGCCCCAGCATTTT
CATSRTGQGQPQHF
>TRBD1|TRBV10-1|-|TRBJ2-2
TGCGCCAGCAGTGGGACAGGGAACCGGGGTTCACAAACCGGGGAGCTGTTTTTT
CASSGTGNRGSQTGELFF
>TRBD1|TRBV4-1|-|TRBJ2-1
TGCGCCAGCAGCCAAGGAACGGGACAGTCCTACAATGAGCAGTTCTTC
CASSQGTGQSYNEQFF
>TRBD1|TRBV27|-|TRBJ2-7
TGTGCCAGCAGTTTCACCGGGACAGGGGCGTACGAGCAGTACTTC
CASSFTGTGAYEQYF
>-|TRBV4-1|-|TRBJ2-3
TGCGCCAGCAGCCAAGGCAGGGTCGGAGCAGATACGCAGTATTTT
CASSQGRVGADTQYF
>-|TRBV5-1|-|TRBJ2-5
TGCGCCAGCAGCCCAAGCGGGACACAACAAGAGACCCAGTACTTC
CASSPSGTQQETQYF
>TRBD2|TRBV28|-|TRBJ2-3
TGTGCCAGCAGATCGCTGGCCCTGGGACTAGCGGCTAGCACAGATACGCAGTATTTT
CASRSLALGLAASTDTQYF
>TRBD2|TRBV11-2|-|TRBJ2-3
TGTGCCAGCAGCTTACGCGGGAGTGTTCCGGATACGCAGTATTTT
CASSLRGSVPDTQYF
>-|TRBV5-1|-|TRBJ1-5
TGCGCCAGCAGCTTGTTGCCCGATAAGCAGCCCCAGCATTTT
CASSLLPDKQPQHF
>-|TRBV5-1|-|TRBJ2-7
TGCGCCAGCAGGTTGCCAGGGAGTTCCCGGGAGCAGTACTTC
CASRLPGSSREQYF
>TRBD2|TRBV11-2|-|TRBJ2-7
TGTGCCAGCAGCTTGACTAGCGGGATAACCTACGAGCAGTACTTC
CASSLTSGITYEQYF
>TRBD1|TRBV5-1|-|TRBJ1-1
TGCGCCAGCAGCCTCCCGGGGGACAGAGGCGCTGAAGCTTTCTTT
CASSLPGDRGAEAFF
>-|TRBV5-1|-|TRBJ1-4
TGCGCCAGCAGGGAGGGCACCCACTGGGCAACTAATGAAAAACTGTTTTTT
CASREGTHWATNEKLFF
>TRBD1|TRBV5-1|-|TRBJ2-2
TGCGCCACCTCCCCTTTGACAGGGCCCGTCACCGGGGAGCTGTTTTTT
CATSPLTGPVTGELFF
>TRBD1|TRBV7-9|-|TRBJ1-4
TGTGCCAGCAGCTTGGGACAGGGAAGAAAGGTGGCTAATGAAAAACTGTTTTTT
CASSLGQGRKVANEKLFF
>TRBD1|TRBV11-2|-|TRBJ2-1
TGTGCCAGCAGCTTATCCAGGGGGTCCTACAATGAGCAGTTCTTC
CASSLSRGSYNEQFF
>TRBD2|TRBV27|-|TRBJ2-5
TGTGCCAGCAGTTTAATCCGGGGAGGGGAGACCCAGTACTTC
CASSLIRGGETQYF
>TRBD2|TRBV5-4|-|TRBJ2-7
TGTGCCAGCAGCCTGTCTAGCGGGAGGGGGTACGAGCAGTACTTC
CASSLSSGRGYEQYF
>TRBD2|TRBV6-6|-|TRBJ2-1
TGTGCCAGCAGTCCCTTAACTAGCGGGAGGTTGAATGAGCAGTTCTTC
CASSPLTSGRLNEQFF